Included here is one T cell receptor beta chain sequence, with context. The data are from a study of blood T cell repertoires in COVID-19. CDR3 length: 12 amino acids. CDR1 is SGHDT, CDR2 YYEEEE, per germline. V shed 6 bases and J 9 bases; nucleotides not matched to a gene: 6. Sequencing was performed with immunoSEQ multiplex PCR; in TCRdb, only in-frame clones are kept and a portion is missing. The sample has some 170,000 clones, about 90% seen once. This TCR came from a human donor with acute COVID-19. The donor label of this sample is uncertain. The genes are TRBV5-6 and TRBJ2-3, with TRBD1 matching over 8 bases. What was sequenced was PBMCs or T cells enriched from blood (not recorded which). The CDR3 DNA is TGTGCCAGCACCGCCCAGGGGGCGACGCAGTATTTT. Translating gives CASTAQGATQYF.